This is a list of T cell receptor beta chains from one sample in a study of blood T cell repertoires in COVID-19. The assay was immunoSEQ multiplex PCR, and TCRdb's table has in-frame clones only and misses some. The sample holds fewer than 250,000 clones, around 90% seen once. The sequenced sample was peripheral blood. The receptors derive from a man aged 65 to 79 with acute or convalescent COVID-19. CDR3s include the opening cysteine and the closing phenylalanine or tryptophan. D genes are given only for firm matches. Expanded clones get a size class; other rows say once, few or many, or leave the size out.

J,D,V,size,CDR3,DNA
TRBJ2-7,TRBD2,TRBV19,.,CASSPAWGSSGSYEQYF,TGTGCCAGTAGTCCCGCCTGGGGGTCTAGCGGGAGTTACGAGCAGTACTTC
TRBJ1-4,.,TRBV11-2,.,CASSLFAGDNEKLFF,TGTGCCAGCAGCTTATTTGCAGGGGATAATGAAAAACTGTTTTTT
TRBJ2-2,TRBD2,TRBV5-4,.,CASSLSGGVTGELFF,TGTGCCAGCAGCTTGTCTGGGGGGGTGACCGGGGAGCTGTTTTTT
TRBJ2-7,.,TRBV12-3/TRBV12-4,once,CASSFSGYEQYF,TGTGCCAGCAGTTTTTCGGGTTACGAGCAGTACTTC
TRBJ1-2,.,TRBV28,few,CASSLPGPNYGYTF,TGTGCCAGCAGTCTCCCTGGGCCTAACTATGGCTACACCTTC
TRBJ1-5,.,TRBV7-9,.,CASSNYGQGNQPQHF,TGTGCCAGCAGCAATTACGGACAAGGCAATCAGCCCCAGCATTTT
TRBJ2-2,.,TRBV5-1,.,CASSLSPGQNTGELFF,TGCGCCAGCAGCTTGTCGCCCGGACAGAACACCGGGGAGCTGTTTTTT
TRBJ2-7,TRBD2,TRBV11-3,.,CASSLGTSGRLYEQYF,TGTGCCAGCAGCTTAGGGACTAGCGGGAGGTTGTACGAGCAGTACTTC
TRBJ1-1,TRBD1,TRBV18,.,CASSPGQGLSTEAFF,TGTGCCAGCTCACCAGGACAGGGGCTGAGCACTGAAGCTTTCTTT
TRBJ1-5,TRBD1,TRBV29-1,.,CSAGQGNQPQHF,TGCAGCGCTGGACAGGGGAATCAGCCCCAGCATTTT
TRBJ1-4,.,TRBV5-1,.,CASSPGGRRDEKLFF,TGCGCCAGCAGCCCGGGTGGTAGAAGAGATGAAAAACTGTTTTTT
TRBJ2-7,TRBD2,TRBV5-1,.,CASSLGTSGRPISKQYF,TGCGCCAGCAGCTTGGGTACGAGCGGGAGGCCCATCAGCAAGCAGTACTTC
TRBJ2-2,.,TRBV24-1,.,CATSDVTANTGELFF,TGTGCCACCAGTGATGTGACAGCGAACACCGGGGAGCTGTTTTTT
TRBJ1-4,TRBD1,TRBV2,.,CASGGTGTNEKLFF,TGTGCCAGTGGGGGGACAGGAACTAATGAAAAACTGTTTTTT
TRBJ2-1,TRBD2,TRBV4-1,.,CASSRLLAGDYNEQFF,TGCGCCAGCAGCCGACTTCTAGCGGGGGACTACAATGAGCAGTTCTTC
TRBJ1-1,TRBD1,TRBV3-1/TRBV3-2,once,CASSLTGGTEAFF,TGTGCCAGCAGTCTAACAGGGGGTACTGAAGCTTTCTTT
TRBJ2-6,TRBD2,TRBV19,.,CASGPAGLLSGANVLTF,TGTGCCAGTGGTCCAGCGGGACTGCTATCTGGGGCCAACGTCCTGACTTTC
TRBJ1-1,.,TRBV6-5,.,CASSTGYENTEAFF,TGTGCCAGCAGTACAGGATATGAGAACACTGAAGCTTTCTTT
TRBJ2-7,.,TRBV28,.,CASSSLPRTGNYEQYF,TGTGCCAGCAGTTCACTACCTCGGACGGGGAACTACGAGCAGTACTTC
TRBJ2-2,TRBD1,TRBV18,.,CASSPTGQANTGELFF,TGTGCCAGCTCACCAACAGGACAGGCGAACACCGGGGAGCTGTTTTTT
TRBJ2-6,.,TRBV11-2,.,CASSPLSVLTF,TGTGCCAGCAGCCCCCTCAGCGTCCTGACTTTC
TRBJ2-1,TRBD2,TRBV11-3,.,CASSSGLAGGPRYNEQFF,TGTGCCAGCAGCTCCGGACTAGCGGGAGGGCCCAGGTACAATGAGCAGTTCTTC
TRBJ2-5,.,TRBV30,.,CAWSVREETQYF,TGTGCCTGGAGTGTACGGGAAGAGACCCAGTACTTC
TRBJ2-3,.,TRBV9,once,CASSSQPFDTDTQYF,TGTGCCAGCAGCTCACAGCCATTTGACACAGATACGCAGTATTTT
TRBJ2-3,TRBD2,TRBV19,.,CASGASGRSSTDTQYF,TGTGCCAGTGGAGCTAGCGGGAGGTCCAGCACAGATACGCAGTATTTT
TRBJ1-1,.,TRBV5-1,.,CASSLDGANTEAFF,TGCGCCAGCAGCTTGGATGGGGCGAACACTGAAGCTTTCTTT
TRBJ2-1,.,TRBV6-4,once,CASSPRMGGNYNEQFF,TGTGCCAGCAGTCCTCGGATGGGGGGAAACTACAATGAGCAGTTCTTC
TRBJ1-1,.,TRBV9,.,CASSVAPFASHPEAFF,TGTGCCAGCAGCGTAGCCCCGTTTGCCAGTCATCCTGAAGCTTTCTTT
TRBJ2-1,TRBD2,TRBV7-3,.,CASSLPGLAGGEQFF,TGTGCCAGCAGCCTGCCGGGACTAGCGGGAGGTGAGCAGTTCTTC
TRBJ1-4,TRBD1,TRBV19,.,CASRQGTNEKLFF,TGTGCCAGTAGACAGGGGACTAATGAAAAACTGTTTTTT
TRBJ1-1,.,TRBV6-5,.,CASNREDTEAFF,TGTGCCAGCAACCGGGAGGACACTGAAGCTTTCTTT
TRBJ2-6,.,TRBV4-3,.,CASSQENPGSGANVLTF,TGCGCCAGCAGCCAAGAGAACCCAGGTTCTGGGGCCAACGTCCTGACTTTC
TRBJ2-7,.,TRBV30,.,CAWSRGPYEQYF,TGTGCCTGGAGTAGGGGTCCCTACGAGCAGTACTTC
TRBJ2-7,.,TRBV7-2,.,CASSSDGRWSYEQYF,TGTGCCAGCAGCTCGGACGGGAGATGGTCCTACGAGCAGTACTTC
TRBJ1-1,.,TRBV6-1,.,CASSEAGAGPFF,TGTGCCAGCAGTGAAGCGGGGGCCGGACCTTTCTTT
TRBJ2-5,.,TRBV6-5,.,CASSSPLTGRETQYF,TGTGCCAGCAGTTCCCCCTTGACTGGGAGAGAGACCCAGTACTTC
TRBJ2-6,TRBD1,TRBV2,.,CASSRNDRAGANVLTF,TGTGCCAGCAGTCGGAACGACAGGGCTGGGGCCAACGTCCTGACTTTC
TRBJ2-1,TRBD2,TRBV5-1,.,CASSLGLAGLSSYNEQFF,TGCGCCAGCAGCTTGGGACTAGCGGGGCTCAGCTCCTACAATGAGCAGTTCTTC
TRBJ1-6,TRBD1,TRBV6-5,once,CASSSQGARYNSPLHF,TGTGCCAGCAGTTCACAGGGGGCGCGCTATAATTCACCCCTCCACTTT
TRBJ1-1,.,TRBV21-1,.,CASSKPHDRNTEAFF,TGTGCCAGCAGCAAACCCCACGACAGAAACACTGAAGCTTTCTTT
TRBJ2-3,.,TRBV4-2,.,CASSRLGGVTDTQYF,TGTGCCAGCAGTCGTCTTGGCGGGGTCACAGATACGCAGTATTTT
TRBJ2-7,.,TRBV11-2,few,CASTLGHDEQYF,TGTGCCAGCACCTTGGGGCACGACGAGCAGTACTTC
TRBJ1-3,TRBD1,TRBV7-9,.,CASSTDRVSGNTIYF,TGTGCCAGCAGTACGGACAGGGTCTCTGGAAACACCATATATTTT
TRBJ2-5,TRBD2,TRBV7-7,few,CASSRVPGGETQYF,TGTGCCAGCAGCCGGGTACCGGGGGGAGAGACCCAGTACTTC
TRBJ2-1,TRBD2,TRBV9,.,CASSVGLGGSSYNEQFF,TGTGCCAGCAGCGTAGGTCTAGGCGGGAGCTCCTACAATGAGCAGTTCTTC
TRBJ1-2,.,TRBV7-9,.,CASSLNFMDGYTF,TGTGCCAGCAGCTTAAACTTCATGGATGGCTACACCTTC
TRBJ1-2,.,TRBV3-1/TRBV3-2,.,CASSSGGGCTF,TGTGCCAGCAGCTCCGGCGGGGGATGTACCTTC
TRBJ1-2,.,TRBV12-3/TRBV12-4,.,CASSLYTRGGYTF,TGTGCCAGCAGTTTATACACTCGGGGAGGCTACACCTTC
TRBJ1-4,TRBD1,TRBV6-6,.,CASRIPGQGNEKLFF,TGTGCCAGCAGAATTCCGGGACAGGGGAATGAAAAACTGTTTTTT
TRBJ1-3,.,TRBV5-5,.,CASSLAPRMGNTIYF,TGTGCCAGCAGCTTGGCCCCGAGGATGGGAAACACCATATATTTT
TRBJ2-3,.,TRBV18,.,CASSPPFGTSTDTQYF,TGTGCCAGCTCACCACCGTTCGGGACAAGCACAGATACGCAGTATTTT
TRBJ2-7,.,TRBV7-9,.,CASSPRLPYEQYF,TGTGCCAGCAGCCCCAGGCTTCCCTACGAGCAGTACTTC
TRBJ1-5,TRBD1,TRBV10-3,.,CAISEPSPTGGGNQPQHF,TGTGCCATCAGTGAGCCGAGTCCGACAGGGGGTGGAAATCAGCCCCAGCATTTT
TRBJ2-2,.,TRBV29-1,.,CSVDGDTRGNTGELFF,TGCAGCGTTGATGGGGACACTAGGGGCAACACCGGGGAGCTGTTTTTT
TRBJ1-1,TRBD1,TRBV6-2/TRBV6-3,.,CASSYSGTGLFGTEAFF,TGTGCCAGCAGTTACTCCGGGACAGGGCTTTTCGGCACTGAAGCTTTCTTT
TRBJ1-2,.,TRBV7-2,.,CASSLREVYGYTF,TGTGCCAGCAGCTTAAGGGAGGTTTATGGCTACACCTTC
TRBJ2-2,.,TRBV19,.,CASSSEGAGAGELFF,TGTGCCAGTAGTTCCGAAGGGGCAGGTGCCGGGGAGCTGTTTTTT